One and the same sample provided the 11 T cell receptor beta chains below, sequenced in a study of T-cell memory formation after mild COVID-19. TCRdb reprocessed the 5' RACE reads via MiXCR and lists one record per CDR3 protein. The data hold around 200,000 distinct CDR3 sequences, with approximately 18% observed a single time. Material: PBMCs or a T cell subset sorted from them (not recorded which). These receptors were obtained from a man aged 18-30 years who had mild COVID-19 (a few samples of this study predate the infection). Cell type and time point are not known.

The chain recombines TRBV7-2 with TRBJ1-6; D gene unclear. The CDR3 has 15 residues. Germline assignment: CDR1 SGHTA and CDR2 FQGNSA. V lost 7 bases and J lost 8, with 18 bases in between. CDR3 coding DNA: TGTGCCAGCACTTTGGACGGTTTCAGCCATTCACCCCTCCACTTT. It codes for CASTLDGFSHSPLHF.

This clonotype turned up a few times. The chain combines TRBV4-2 with TRBJ2-3; possible D gene TRBD2, 6 bases. Trimming shortened V by 0 bases and J by 0 bases, and 10 bases separated the two germline ends. The germline CDR1 and CDR2 sequences are LGHNA and YNFKEQ. The CDR3 spans 16 residues. CDR3 DNA sequence: TGTGCCAGCAGCCAAGAATGGGACTTTAGCACAGATACGCAGTATTTT. It specifies CASSQEWDFSTDTQYF.

This clonotype occurred a few times. V is TRBV7-8 and J is TRBJ2-2; 9 nucleotides match TRBD1. The CDR3 runs to 15 residues. J was trimmed by 4 bases and V by 7 bases; bases with no gene match: 7. The germline CDR1 and CDR2 sequences are SGHVS and FQNEAQ. As DNA, the CDR3 is TGTGCCAGCATTGAACAGGGGGCAAGCACCGGGGAGCTGTTTTTT. It encodes CASIEQGASTGELFF.

DNA of the CDR3: TGTGCCAGCAGTTACCAGGGGGGGGGGAATGAAAAACTGTTTTTT. Protein: CASSYQGGGNEKLFF. The chain links TRBV6-6 to TRBJ1-4, with 7 bases lining up with TRBD1. The CDR3 is made up of 15 amino acids. Germline assignment: CDR1 MNHNY and CDR2 SVGAGI (reference sequence). Germline trimming cut 2 bases from V and 5 bases from J; bases unmatched to any gene: 5.

This clonotype was counted only a few times. The chain is built from TRBV18 and TRBJ1-2; D unresolved. The CDR3 contains 15 residues. Trimming removed 3 bases at V and 6 bases at J, with 17 bases between. Looked up from germline, CDR1 is KGHSH and CDR2 is LQKENI. This chain's CDR3 is CASSPQATRGDGYTF. CDR3 coding DNA: TGTGCCAGCTCACCTCAGGCGACGCGGGGAGATGGCTACACCTTC.

The rearrangement uses TRBV7-6 and TRBJ2-5, with 9 bases matching TRBD2. The CDR3 has 15 residues. Germline CDR1 is SGHVS and CDR2 is FNYEAQ. The junction had 7 bases not matched to a gene; V was cut back by 3 bases and J by 5 bases. This CDR3 reads CASSFGSGGPETQYF. The DNA for the CDR3 is TGTGCCAGCAGCTTCGGAAGCGGGGGGCCGGAGACCCAGTACTTC. Combining the CDR3 with reference TRBV7-6 and TRBJ2-5 gives the whole variable domain GAGVSQSPRYKVTKRGQDVALRCDPISGHVSLYWYRQALGQGPEFLTYFNYEAQQDKSGLPNDRFSAERPEGSISTLTIQRTEQRDSAMYRCASSFGSGGPETQYFGPGTRLLVL.

The J gene is TRBJ2-5, the V gene TRBV5-1; tentative D call: TRBD2 (6 bases). Per germline, CDR1 SGHRS and CDR2 YFSETQ. This CDR3 spans 15 amino acids. V was cut by 3 bases and J by 5 bases, with 17 bases left in between. CDR3 sequence (DNA): TGCGCCAGCAGCTCAGGGACTGACTTTGGGGAGACCCAGTACTTC. It specifies CASSSGTDFGETQYF.

The V call is TRBV3-1, the J call TRBJ2-1, with 11 bases matching TRBD2. CDR3 length equals 14 residues. Germline V gene data show CDR1 as LGHDT and CDR2 as YNNKEL (reference sequence). V lost 9 bases to trimming and J lost 2 bases; unmatched junction nucleotides: 3. The CDR3 DNA is TGTGCCAGTAGGGGACTAGCGGCCTACAATGAGCAGTTCTTC. Translation gives CASRGLAAYNEQFF.

The V gene is TRBV15, the J gene TRBJ2-2; D is unclear. V was trimmed by 5 bases and J by 3 bases, leaving 7 bases between them. This CDR3 comprises 13 residues. Germline lookup yields CDR1 LNHNV and CDR2 YYDKDF (reference sequence). In nucleotides, the CDR3 is TGTGCCACCAGCGGTGAATACACCGGGGAGCTGTTTTTT. It encodes CATSGEYTGELFF.

CDR3 residues: CASSRGLAGSLSTDTQYF. The CDR3 DNA is TGTGCCAGCAGCCGAGGACTAGCGGGGTCCCTTAGCACAGATACGCAGTATTTT. V usage is TRBV14 and J usage is TRBJ2-3, with TRBD2 matching over 12 bases. CDR3 size: 18 residues. With 4 bases clipped from V and 0 bases from J, the junction kept 8 bases outside the gene matches. Germline CDR1 is SGHDN and CDR2 is FVKESK.

This clonotype occurred a few times. V is TRBV29-1 and J is TRBJ1-2; TRBD1 is a possible D gene (5 bases). CDR1 and CDR2 from the germline V gene are SQVTM and ANQGSEA. Between the trimmed V and J ends, which lost 5 bases and 3 bases, there was a span of 10 bases. The CDR3 is 12 amino acids. CDR3 nucleotides: TGCAGCGTTCAGGGACCCGACTATGGCTACACCTTC. Encoded protein: CSVQGPDYGYTF.